These 32 T cell receptor beta chains came from one sample sequenced in a study of blood T cell repertoires in COVID-19. Only in-frame clones appear in the TCRdb table, and some are missing; sequencing was by immunoSEQ multiplex PCR. The sample carries some 150,000 clones, about 82% recorded once. Specimen: peripheral blood. These receptors were collected from a woman in her fifties or sixties with acute or convalescent COVID-19.

V gene TRBV9 combines with J gene TRBJ2-2; maybe TRBD1 (5 bases). The germline gives CDR1 SGDLS, CDR2 YYNGEE. This CDR3 has 15 residues. V was trimmed by 2 bases and J by 1 base, leaving 9 bases between them. The CDR3 loop is CASSVGQVNTGELFF. The CDR3 nucleotides read TGTGCCAGCAGCGTGGGGCAGGTGAACACCGGGGAGCTGTTTTTT.

This clone was observed once. The CDR3 here is CASRPPGTAYGYTF. Written as DNA, the CDR3 is TGTGCCAGCAGACCCCCCGGGACAGCCTATGGCTACACCTTC. The chain joins TRBV6-5 to TRBJ1-2; 7 positions agree with TRBD1. The CDR3 covers 14 residues. Germline V gives CDR1 MNHEY, CDR2 SVGAGI. Trimming took 6 bases from V and 4 from J; bases not matched to a gene: 8.

This clone was observed a handful of times. The chain combines TRBV12-1 with TRBJ2-7; the table gives TRBD2 as D, unverified against the DNA. TRBV12-1 is listed as a pseudogene. The CDR3 sequence is 15 residues long. This CDR3 reads CASSWGREFSYEQYF. The CDR3 DNA sequence: TGTGCCAGCAGCTGGGGGAGGGAGTTTTCCTACGAGCAGTACTTC.

This clone occurred a few times. The CDR3 DNA reads as TGTGCCAGCAGCCTGGACAGGGGTCTTCGTCAGCCCCAGCATTTT. Protein sequence: CASSLDRGLRQPQHF. The chain couples TRBV5-6 to TRBJ1-5; 9 bases fit TRBD1. Germline V gene lookup returns CDR1 SGHDT and CDR2 YYEEEE. Trimming cost V 4 bases and J 6 bases; bases outside gene matches: 8. This CDR3 spans 15 amino acids.

The CDR3 reads CASSLAHQGIGETQYF. CDR3 coding DNA: TGTGCCAGCAGCTTAGCGCATCAGGGTATAGGAGAGACCCAGTACTTC. The chain employs TRBV7-9 and TRBJ2-5, with a tentative D call TRBD1 (5 bases). V dropped 0 bases and J dropped 4 bases, with 15 bases sitting between them. This CDR3 contains 16 residues. In germline, CDR1 is SEHNR, CDR2 FQNEAQ (reference sequence).

V gene TRBV15 combines with J gene TRBJ2-3; no firm D call. This CDR3 is 13 amino acids long. The V end was cut by 6 bases, the J end by 8 bases, with 15 bases between. Germline-derived CDR1 and CDR2 are LNHNV and YYDKDF (reference sequence). CDR3 DNA sequence: TGTGCCACCAGAGGTGTTAGTTCAGGTACGCAGTATTTT. Amino acids: CATRGVSSGTQYF.

The chain uses TRBV9 and TRBJ2-5; TRBD1 agrees at 7 bases. CDR3 length: 13 residues. Per the germline V gene, CDR1 is SGDLS and CDR2 is YYNGEE. The ends lost 3 bases at V and 3 bases at J; junction bases unmatched: 2. Here the CDR3 DNA reads TGTGCCAGCAGCGCCGGGACAGAAGAGACCCAGTACTTC. Its protein is CASSAGTEETQYF.

The V and J genes are TRBV20-1 and TRBJ2-1; 11 bases are shared with TRBD1. The CDR3 loop spans 17 amino acids. CDR1 is DFQATT, CDR2 SNEGSKA, per germline (reference sequence). Trimming took 3 bases from V and 2 from J; bases not matched to a gene: 9. The CDR3 spells CSASGQGATRPYNEQFF. As DNA, the CDR3 is TGCAGTGCTAGTGGACAGGGGGCGACCCGGCCCTACAATGAGCAGTTCTTC.

The chain combines TRBV11-3 with TRBJ2-1; 9 bases map to TRBD2. Germline V lookup: CDR1 SGHNT, CDR2 YENEEA. The CDR3 spans 18 residues. The trim removed 5 bases at V and 4 bases at J, leaving 15 bases unmatched. The CDR3 DNA reads as TGTGCCAGCAGCCCCAGTGGCGGGGGGGCCGGGTATTACAATGAGCAGTTCTTC. Its protein product is CASSPSGGGAGYYNEQFF.

The chain employs TRBV19 and TRBJ1-2; 8 nucleotides match TRBD1. Germline loops: CDR1 LNHDA, CDR2 SQIVND (reference sequence). This CDR3 is 14 amino acids long. J was trimmed by 3 bases and V by 4 bases; bases with no gene match: 4. CDR3 in amino acids: CASSSGQGHYGYTF. The CDR3 region has the DNA TGTGCCAGTAGTAGTGGACAGGGTCACTATGGCTACACCTTC.

The gene calls are TRBV7-8 and TRBJ1-1; unclear D gene. The CDR3 sequence is 14 residues long. Germline CDR1 SGHVS, CDR2 FQNEAQ. Trimming shortened V by 3 bases and J by 3 bases, and 11 bases separated the two germline ends. Here the CDR3 DNA reads TGTGCCAGCAGCTTGATGGCAGTGGACACTGAAGCTTTCTTT. Amino acid sequence: CASSLMAVDTEAFF. The full variable domain, rest sourced from reference TRBV7-8 and TRBJ1-1, is GAGVSQSPRYKVAKRGQDVALRCDPISGHVSLFWYQQALGQGPEFLTYFQNEAQLDKSGLPSDRFFAERPEGSVSTLKIQRTQQEDSAVYLCASSLMAVDTEAFFGQGTRLTVV.

The chain links TRBV19 to TRBJ2-6, with D uncertain. The V end lost 7 bases, the J end lost 0 bases, and 4 bases lay between the germline ends. Germline-derived CDR1 and CDR2 are LNHDA and SQIVND (reference sequence). The CDR3 length is 13 residues. In DNA form, the CDR3 reads TGTGCCAGTACTCGCTCTGGGGCCAACGTCCTGACTTTC. Its translation is CASTRSGANVLTF. Filled out from reference TRBV19 and TRBJ2-6, the complete variable domain reads DGGITQSPKYLFRKEGQNVTLSCEQNLNHDAMYWYRQDPGQGLRLIYYSQIVNDFQKGDIAEGYSVSREKKESFPLTVTSAQKNPTAFYLCASTRSGANVLTFGAGSRLTVL.

This CDR3 reads CASSPSGETQYF. As DNA, the CDR3 is TGTGCCAGCAGTCCTTCGGGTGAGACCCAGTACTTC. This chain connects TRBV27 to TRBJ2-5; D remains unclear. This CDR3 region has 12 residues. V was shortened by 5 bases and J by 5 bases, with 9 bases between the two germline ends. Germline V CDR1 and CDR2: MNHEY, SMNVEV (reference sequence).

This chain links TRBV7-8 with TRBJ2-3; D not certain. This CDR3 comprises 11 residues. Trimming stripped 5 bases from V and 5 bases from J, with 5 bases between. Germline V gives CDR1 SGHVS, CDR2 FQNEAQ. Here the CDR3 DNA reads TGTGCCAGCAGCATCGGAGATACGCAGTATTTT. This encodes CASSIGDTQYF.

The chain is built from TRBV28 and TRBJ2-1; perhaps TRBD2 as D (7 bases). Trimming shortened V by 6 bases and J by 7 bases, and 22 bases separated the two germline ends. The germline gives CDR1 MDHEN, CDR2 SYDVKM. CDR3 length: 16 residues. The CDR3 nucleotides are TGTGCCAGCAGCCGCCACACGGGGGGCCTTATGAATGAGCAGTTCTTC. It yields the protein CASSRHTGGLMNEQFF.

With regard to this clone: A junction boundary mismatches the germline segment, possibly from a read error. V usage is TRBV7-7 and J usage is TRBJ2-7; D is undetermined. Germline V CDR1 and CDR2: SSHAT, FNYEAQ (reference sequence). The CDR3 has 15 amino acids. In DNA, the CDR3 is TGTGCTAGCAGCTTAGGATTGAGCCTAACGGACGAGCAGTACTTC. It codes for CASSLGLSLTDEQYF.

The count of this clone is one. The gene calls are TRBV28 and TRBJ2-2, with D maybe TRBD1 (5 bases). The CDR3 length is 15 residues. Germline V gene sequence: CDR1 MDHEN, CDR2 SYDVKM. Trimming took off 2 bases at V and 6 bases at J, with 13 bases between the two ends. CDR3 in amino acids: CASSLNPQGAGELFF. DNA of the CDR3: TGTGCCAGCAGTTTAAACCCCCAGGGTGCCGGGGAGCTGTTTTTT.

This chain joins TRBV9 and TRBJ1-2; D gene unclear. This CDR3 has 14 amino acids. Per the germline V gene, CDR1 is SGDLS and CDR2 is YYNGEE. Trimming stripped 6 bases from V and 4 bases from J, with 16 bases between. The CDR3 sequence: CASTVAPEGYGYTF. The CDR3 nucleotides are TGTGCCAGCACCGTCGCGCCGGAGGGCTATGGCTACACCTTC.

This sequence joins TRBV6-4 and TRBJ2-7, with D possibly being TRBD2 (5 bases). V lost 8 bases, J lost 6 bases, and 17 bases lay in between. Germline V gene data show CDR1 as MRHNA and CDR2 as SNTAGT. CDR3 length equals 13 residues. CDR3: CASREGPSGEQYF. The CDR3 bases are TGTGCCAGCCGGGAAGGGCCCTCCGGCGAGCAGTACTTC.

This chain connects TRBV7-2 to TRBJ1-2; D is unclear. Germline V gene lookup returns CDR1 SGHTA and CDR2 FQGNSA. The V and J ends lost 6 bases and 5 bases respectively, with 19 bases between them. The CDR3 runs 15 residues. CDR3 nucleotides: TGTGCCAGCAGGCGGGATAGGGATAGTGGATATGGCTACACCTTC. Its translation is CASRRDRDSGYGYTF.

This clone was observed a single time. This CDR3 is CASSYQPSPERAQYF. The CDR3 nucleotides read TGCGCCAGCAGTTACCAACCGTCCCCAGAGAGGGCCCAGTACTTC. V and J are TRBV5-1 and TRBJ2-5; D is perhaps TRBD2 (5 bases). CDR3 size: 15 residues. V was shortened by 5 bases and J by 9 bases, with 23 bases between the two germline ends. The germline gives CDR1 SGHRS, CDR2 YFSETQ.

The chain is built from TRBV6-5 and TRBJ1-2, with D hard to call. Trimming removed 2 bases from V and 4 bases from J, with 8 bases in between. CDR3 size: 13 residues. Germline CDR1 reads MNHEY; CDR2 reads SVGAGI. CDR3 in amino acids: CASSYAGVYGYTF. As DNA, the CDR3 is TGTGCCAGCAGTTACGCAGGCGTCTATGGCTACACCTTC.

The chain is built from TRBV5-6 and TRBJ2-3; perhaps TRBD2 as D (5 bases). This CDR3 region has 12 residues. V was pared by 4 bases and J by 3 bases, with 6 bases between. Germline lookup yields CDR1 SGHDT and CDR2 YYEEEE. CDR3 residues: CASSPGTDTQYF. DNA of the CDR3: TGTGCCAGCAGCCCGGGGACAGATACGCAGTATTTT.

This clone is a singleton in its sample. CDR3 bases: TGCGCCAGCAGCCACCTACTAGCGGGGGGCATTCAGTACTTC. Residues: CASSHLLAGGIQYF. V gene TRBV4-1 combines with J gene TRBJ2-4; 12 bases align to TRBD2. CDR3 size: 14 residues. V dropped 3 bases and J dropped 9; count of bases not matched to a gene: 3. Germline loops: CDR1 MGHRA, CDR2 YSYEKL.

The chain recombines TRBV5-1 with TRBJ2-1; perhaps TRBD1 as D (6 bases). The CDR3 runs 15 residues. Germline V gives CDR1 SGHRS, CDR2 YFSETQ. With 5 bases removed from V and 0 bases from J, the gap between germline ends came to 12 bases. The CDR3 region has the DNA TGCGCCAGCAGTTTAGGGGGAAGCTCCTACAATGAGCAGTTCTTC. It encodes CASSLGGSSYNEQFF.

The rearrangement joins TRBV28 to TRBJ1-3; 9 bases line up with TRBD1. This CDR3 is built from 19 residues. Unmatched junction bases numbered 17, after V lost 5 bases and J lost 3 bases. Germline-derived CDR1 and CDR2 are MDHEN and SYDVKM. CDR3 residues: CASSLPGQGAPVSGNTIYF. Here the CDR3 DNA reads TGTGCCAGCAGTCTGCCGGGACAGGGTGCTCCTGTCAGTGGAAACACCATATATTTT.

The rearrangement joins TRBV24-1 to TRBJ1-5, with 7 positions matching TRBD1. CDR1 and CDR2 from the germline V gene are KGHDR and SFDVKD. The J segment lost 5 bases and the V segment lost 6 bases, leaving 6 bases of the junction unmatched. CDR3 size: 14 residues. The CDR3 nucleotides are TGTGCCACCAGTCGCAGGGGGGAACATCAGCCCCAGCATTTT. As protein: CATSRRGEHQPQHF.

The chain links TRBV9 to TRBJ2-1; TRBD2 matches 8 bases. From germline, CDR1 is SGDLS and CDR2 YYNGEE. The CDR3 extends over 18 amino acids. Germline trimming cut 3 bases from V and 5 bases from J; bases unmatched to any gene: 16. CDR3 loop: CASSGVHSIQLADNEQFF. Here the CDR3 DNA reads TGTGCCAGCAGCGGAGTGCATAGTATCCAACTAGCGGACAATGAGCAGTTCTTC. Complete variable domain (other parts from reference TRBV9 and TRBJ2-1): DSGVTQTPKHLITATGQRVTLRCSPRSGDLSVYWYQQSLDQGLQFLIQYYNGEERAKGNILERFSAQQFPDLHSELNLSSLELGDSALYFCASSGVHSIQLADNEQFFGPGTRLTVL.

This chain links TRBV27 with TRBJ2-3; 8 nucleotides align to TRBD2. This CDR3 region has 19 residues. The germline gives CDR1 MNHEY, CDR2 SMNVEV (reference sequence). V shed 3 bases, J shed 2 bases, and the junction held 16 bases outside the gene matches. CDR3 residues: CASSFGLPVGTSFTDTQYF. In DNA, the CDR3 is TGTGCCAGCAGTTTTGGCCTTCCTGTGGGGACTAGTTTCACAGATACGCAGTATTTT.

The J gene is TRBJ2-3, the V gene TRBV6-4, with a tentative D call TRBD2 (6 bases). V shed 4 bases and J shed 2 bases, with 22 bases lying between them. Germline CDR1 is MRHNA and CDR2 is SNTAGT. CDR3 length equals 18 residues. DNA of the CDR3: TGTGCCAGCAGTGCCTTCCCCCCGGGGGTAGGGGCCACAGATACGCAGTATTTT. Amino acid sequence: CASSAFPPGVGATDTQYF.

The V and J genes are TRBV28 and TRBJ1-2; weak D call: TRBD1 (6 bases). The CDR3 is 14 amino acids. The V gene lost 3 bases and the J gene lost 7 bases, with 15 bases spanning the gap. Germline CDR1 and CDR2: MDHEN and SYDVKM. CDR3: CASSFQGVRGGYTF. CDR3 nucleotides: TGTGCCAGCAGTTTTCAGGGCGTCAGGGGTGGCTACACCTTC.

The V and J genes are TRBV6-5 and TRBJ1-2; the D is unclear. CDR3 length equals 14 residues. The V end was cut by 5 bases, the J end by 4 bases, with 14 bases between. Germline values: CDR1 MNHEY, CDR2 SVGAGI. The CDR3 region is CASSSRSPGYGYTF. The CDR3 region has the DNA TGTGCCAGCAGTAGCCGGTCCCCGGGCTATGGCTACACCTTC.